The T cell receptor beta chain described here comes from a study of CD8 T cells in Susac syndrome. About 0.5 to 1 ug RNA was reverse transcribed with random hexamers. TCRdb independently ran MiXCR on the immunoSEQ multiplex PCR reads; one entry per CDR3 protein. The data show roughly 150,000 distinct CDR3 sequences, about 94% seen once. Trimming left V 6 bases short and J 8 bases short, with 7 bases between. This CDR3 spans 10 amino acids. Germline V gives CDR1 MNHNY, CDR2 SVGAGI (reference sequence). Material for sequencing was CD8+ T cells from PBMCs. This TCR derives from a human donor with multiple sclerosis. This chain joins TRBV6-6 and TRBJ1-2; D uncertain. The CDR3 sequence: CASSLKGYTF. The CDR3 DNA reads as TGTGCCAGCAGCCTGAAGGGCTACACCTTC.